The next 7 T cell receptor beta chains were all read from a single sample in a study of blood T cell repertoires in COVID-19. Profiled with immunoSEQ multiplex PCR; TCRdb holds only in-frame clones, not every one. Found here are almost 50,000 clones, 65% to 85% of them singletons; the top ten hold roughly 1.5%. Sequences were obtained from peripheral blood. These receptor sequences come from a man between 50 and 59 years old with acute or convalescent COVID-19.

The genes are TRBV18 and TRBJ2-4, with 7 bases matching TRBD1. Trimming took 3 bases from V and 5 from J; bases not matched to a gene: 1. The germline CDR1 and CDR2 sequences are KGHSH and LQKENI. This CDR3 has 13 amino acids. CDR3 DNA: TGTGCCAGCTCACCGACAGGGCAAAACATTCAGTACTTC. Protein sequence: CASSPTGQNIQYF.

The chain is built from TRBV28 and TRBJ2-5; unclear D gene. V lost 3 bases and J 3 bases, leaving 17 bases between the germline ends. CDR1 is MDHEN, CDR2 SYDVKM, per germline. The CDR3 loop spans 16 amino acids. CDR3 sequence reads: CASSFPKKKIEETQYF. The CDR3 nucleotides are TGTGCCAGCAGTTTCCCTAAAAAGAAAATTGAAGAGACCCAGTACTTC.

This chain uses TRBV10-3 with TRBJ1-2; 8 bases line up with TRBD1. CDR3 size: 15 residues. Trimming cost V 3 bases and J 4 bases; bases outside gene matches: 7. The germline gives CDR1 ENHRY, CDR2 SYGVKD. CDR3 nucleotide sequence: TGTGCCATCAGTGACTGGACAGGGTTAGCCTATGGCTACACCTTC. Translated: CAISDWTGLAYGYTF.

V and J are TRBV10-2 and TRBJ1-4, with no clear D. CDR3 length equals 11 residues. CDR1 and CDR2 from the germline V gene are WSHSY and SAAADI. The ends were cut back, 7 bases at V and 8 bases at J, with 8 bases in the middle. The CDR3 here is CASTRGEKLFF. As DNA, the CDR3 is TGCGCCAGCACAAGAGGGGAAAAACTGTTTTTT.

The gene calls are TRBV6-2 or TRBV6-3 and TRBJ2-3; D is possibly TRBD2 (6 bases). Germline-derived CDR1 and CDR2 are MNHEY and SVGEGT. The CDR3 loop spans 16 amino acids. V was shortened by 2 bases and J by 5 bases, with 17 bases between the two germline ends. CDR3 in amino acids: CASSYVAGGEGDTQYF. The CDR3 DNA is TGTGCCAGCAGTTACGTTGCGGGCGGGGAAGGAGATACGCAGTATTTT.

Turning to this clone: One end of the junction is discordant with germline, which a read error may explain. The rearrangement uses TRBV11-2 and TRBJ1-6; unclear D gene. The CDR3 length is 15 residues. Germline assignment: CDR1 SGHAT and CDR2 FQNNGV. The CDR3 region is CASSPANSNNSPLHF. The CDR3 DNA follows: TGTGCCAGCAGCCCCGCGAACTCCAATAATTCACCCCTCCACTTT.

The CDR3 sequence: CASTLPGTGNLYGYTF. In DNA, the CDR3 is TGTGCCAGCACCCTCCCCGGGACAGGTAACCTGTATGGCTACACCTTC. This chain links TRBV5-6 with TRBJ1-2; 8 nucleotides agree with TRBD1. Germline V gene data show CDR1 as SGHDT and CDR2 as YYEEEE. After removal of 6 bases from V and 5 bases from J, the junction contained 15 bases not matched to a gene. There are 16 residues in the CDR3.